This T cell receptor beta chain emerged from a study of PD-L1 blockade in urothelial cancer. Study-level information: Prior chemotherapy ranged from 0 to 3 regimens per patient.

The time point here: pretreatment peripheral blood. The junction had 2 bases not matched to a gene; V was cut back by 1 base and J by 1 base. The germline CDR1 and CDR2 sequences are LNHDA and SQIVND (reference sequence). This CDR3 comprises 15 residues. Sequenced by immunoSEQ multiplex PCR; TCRdb stores in-frame clones only, minus some. The sample lists about 95,000 clones; 90% were seen once. The starting material was PBMCs, obtained around atezolizumab (anti-PD-L1) treatment. This clonotype was obtained from a man aged 55 to 70 with urothelial cancer. The chain recombines TRBV19 with TRBJ2-3, with 7 bases matching TRBD2. DNA of the CDR3: TGTGCCAGTAGTATAGGGGGGGGACGCACAGATACGCAGTATTTT. This translates into CASSIGGGRTDTQYF.